This TCR beta chain was retrieved from a study of blood T cell repertoires in COVID-19. Study background: Acute and convalescent COVID-19 samples came from the United States, Italy and Spain. From T cells, B-cell-depleted T cells, or PBMCs came the material, which was cDNA or gDNA.

Germline loops: CDR1 LNHNV, CDR2 YYDKDF (reference sequence). V was trimmed by 2 bases and J by 5 bases, leaving 18 bases between them. The CDR3 sequence is 16 residues long. In the study's own analysis: Scientists estimated how many nucleated cells there were by amplifying reference gene primers. Method: immunoSEQ multiplex PCR; TCRdb's copy keeps in-frame clones and lacks some. That table supplies the V and J calls and clone size; D and trimming were determined from the DNA. The table shows about 20,000 clones, with roughly 93% occurring only once. This chain joins TRBV15 and TRBJ2-5, with TRBD1 as a possible D gene (5 bases). The source of this sequence is a human donor in a cohort sampled during active COVID-19. Specimen: peripheral blood. CDR3 bases: TGTGCCACCAGCAGAAACGACAGATCCTACAGGGAGACCCAGTACTTC. Protein: CATSRNDRSYRETQYF.